Below, 19 T cell receptor beta chains from the same sample are listed, as sequenced in a study of CD8+ T cells in alopecia areata. Treatment: oral pan-JAK inhibitor, 5-10 mg twice daily. RNA was isolated and reverse transcribed to cDNA, the sequencing template. TCRdb's copy holds only in-frame clones and misses some; the assay was immunoSEQ multiplex PCR. The data contain 80,000 or so clones, around 60% of them singletons. The starting material was CD8+ T cells sorted from blood, obtained at week 24, from a patient treated with tofacitinib. The source is a human donor with alopecia areata.

This rearrangement joins TRBV7-9 to TRBJ2-1, with TRBD2 identical over 7 bases. V was clipped by 3 bases and J by 6 bases; unmatched bases: 14. Germline CDR1 SEHNR, CDR2 FQNEAQ (reference sequence). The CDR3 runs to 17 residues. In nucleotides, the CDR3 is TGTGCCAGCAGCTTTCCTAGCGGCCAGGGACCGGGCAATGAGCAGTTCTTC. As protein: CASSFPSGQGPGNEQFF.

The V call is TRBV11-2, the J call TRBJ2-1, with D possibly being TRBD1 or TRBD2 (6 bases each). The CDR3 runs to 15 residues. The germline V gene has CDR1 SGHAT and CDR2 FQNNGV. The V end lost 2 bases, the J end lost 4 bases, and 12 bases lay between the germline ends. CDR3 protein: CASSLIGGQYNEQFF. The CDR3 DNA is TGTGCCAGCAGCTTAATCGGGGGCCAGTACAATGAGCAGTTCTTC.

This sequence joins TRBV9 and TRBJ2-3, with TRBD1 as a possible D gene (6 bases). The CDR3 has 15 amino acids. Germline lookup yields CDR1 SGDLS and CDR2 YYNGEE. V was pared by 4 bases and J by 0 bases, with 12 bases between. CDR3 sequence reads: CASSFQGISTDTQYF. CDR3 sequence (DNA): TGTGCCAGCAGCTTCCAGGGGATTAGCACAGATACGCAGTATTTT.

This clone was detected once. The rearrangement links TRBV28 to TRBJ2-3, with TRBD1 matching 8 bases. The CDR3 extends over 15 amino acids. V trimming: 5 bases; J trimming: 2 bases; junction bases outside the gene matches: 6. In germline, CDR1 is MDHEN, CDR2 SYDVKM. The CDR3 loop is CASSNRQGLTDTQYF. In DNA, the CDR3 is TGTGCCAGCAGTAACCGACAGGGGCTCACAGATACGCAGTATTTT. The variable domain in full, completed from reference TRBV28 and TRBJ2-3, reads DVKVTQSSRYLVKRTGEKVFLECVQDMDHENMFWYRQDPGLGLRLIYFSYDVKMKEKGDIPEGYSVSREKKERFSLILESASTNQTSMYLCASSNRQGLTDTQYFGPGTRLTVL.

The table lists this clone with a few counts. J is TRBJ2-1 and V is TRBV19; TRBD1 is a possible D gene (6 bases). The CDR3 is 16 residues long. Germline loops: CDR1 LNHDA, CDR2 SQIVND (reference sequence). V lost 8 bases to trimming and J lost 0 bases, with 17 bases between them. CDR3 loop: CASRDKRQSSYNEQFF. The CDR3, as DNA: TGTGCCAGTCGGGACAAAAGACAGAGCTCCTACAATGAGCAGTTCTTC.

This chain connects TRBV7-9 to TRBJ2-7, with TRBD2 identical over 7 bases. V shed 9 bases, J shed 0 bases, and the junction held 5 bases outside the gene matches. This CDR3 has 13 amino acids. Germline assignment: CDR1 SEHNR and CDR2 FQNEAQ (reference sequence). The CDR3 nucleotides are TGTGCCAGTAGGAGCGGGACCTCCTACGAGCAGTACTTC. This encodes CASRSGTSYEQYF.

This clone was seen just once. The chain links TRBV6-5 to TRBJ2-3, with TRBD2 matching 9 bases. V lost 5 bases and J lost 0; bases outside the gene matches: 0. CDR1 is MNHEY and CDR2 is SVGAGI in the germline V gene. The CDR3 loop spans 14 amino acids. CDR3 residues: CASSLAGSTDTQYF. The CDR3 nucleotides are TGTGCCAGCAGTCTAGCGGGGAGCACAGATACGCAGTATTTT.

V and J are TRBV5-6 and TRBJ2-1; 7 bases are a match to TRBD1. There are 14 residues in the CDR3. V dropped 4 bases and J dropped 5; count of bases not matched to a gene: 6. CDR1 SGHDT and CDR2 YYEEEE come from the germline V gene. CDR3 region: CASSEGGQNNEQFF. CDR3 nucleotide sequence: TGTGCCAGCAGCGAAGGGGGACAGAACAATGAGCAGTTCTTC.

In this sample, this clone turned up a few times. This rearrangement joins TRBV9 to TRBJ2-3; no definite D call. The V and J ends lost 4 bases and 6 bases respectively, with 18 bases between them. Germline V lookup: CDR1 SGDLS, CDR2 YYNGEE. The CDR3 is 15 amino acids. As DNA, the CDR3 is TGTGCCAGCAGCCAAATCCCCCTTCGAGCCGATACGCAGTATTTT. The encoded protein is CASSQIPLRADTQYF.

The chain employs TRBV7-9 and TRBJ1-1; 7 bases are a match to TRBD1. The CDR3 has 13 amino acids. Germline-derived CDR1 and CDR2 are SEHNR and FQNEAQ (reference sequence). V trimming: 5 bases; J trimming: 8 bases; junction bases outside the gene matches: 8. The CDR3 loop is CASSQYAQGEAFF. For the CDR3, the DNA is TGTGCCAGCAGCCAATACGCACAGGGGGAAGCTTTCTTT.

In its sample, this clone was seen a few times. The chain couples TRBV29-1 to TRBJ1-2, with 8 nucleotides matching TRBD1. The CDR3 contains 14 residues. With 2 bases clipped from V and 3 bases from J, the junction kept 5 bases outside the gene matches. Looked up from germline, CDR1 is SQVTM and CDR2 is ANQGSEA. Written as DNA, the CDR3 is TGCAGCGTTGAAAGCCAGGACAGGGACTATGGCTACACCTTC. It translates to CSVESQDRDYGYTF.

In this sample, this clone turned up a few times. The chain carries TRBV7-6 and TRBJ2-5; 8 nucleotides align to TRBD1. After removal of 5 bases from V and 4 bases from J, the junction contained 3 bases not matched to a gene. Germline-derived CDR1 and CDR2 are SGHVS and FNYEAQ. The CDR3 contains 13 residues. The CDR3 DNA sequence: TGTGCCAGCAGCCTCGGACAGGGAGAGACCCAGTACTTC. Amino acids: CASSLGQGETQYF. Full variable domain (missing parts from reference TRBV7-6 and TRBJ2-5): GAGVSQSPRYKVTKRGQDVALRCDPISGHVSLYWYRQALGQGPEFLTYFNYEAQQDKSGLPNDRFSAERPEGSISTLTIQRTEQRDSAMYRCASSLGQGETQYFGPGTRLLVL.

The V and J genes are TRBV10-3 and TRBJ2-5, with a weak D call TRBD2 (6 bases). Germline V lookup: CDR1 ENHRY, CDR2 SYGVKD. This CDR3 contains 15 residues. V gave up 10 bases and J gave up 5 bases, with 23 bases separating them. CDR3 region: CATQNGRGASETQYF. CDR3 nucleotides: TGTGCCACCCAAAACGGGCGGGGAGCTTCGGAGACCCAGTACTTC.

This clone appeared a few times. This chain links TRBV28 with TRBJ2-7; perhaps TRBD2 as D (6 bases). Germline loops: CDR1 MDHEN, CDR2 SYDVKM. The CDR3 has 15 amino acids. Trimming left V 3 bases short and J 1 base short, with 13 bases between. In DNA, the CDR3 is TGTGCCAGCAGTTTTTTGGGGGGACGGTCCTACGAGCAGTACTTC. Its translation: CASSFLGGRSYEQYF.

The rearrangement links TRBV9 to TRBJ2-7; D is perhaps TRBD1 or TRBD2 (5 bases each). CDR1 is SGDLS and CDR2 is YYNGEE in the germline V gene. The V gene lost 4 bases and the J gene lost 2 bases, with 13 bases spanning the gap. CDR3 length: 14 residues. This CDR3 is CASSFRDGTYEQYF. The CDR3 DNA follows: TGTGCCAGCAGCTTCCGGGACGGCACCTACGAGCAGTACTTC.

V is TRBV4-1 and J is TRBJ2-3; D not certain. The CDR3 covers 16 residues. V lost 0 bases and J lost 0, with 10 bases in between. Germline-derived CDR1 and CDR2 are MGHRA and YSYEKL. The CDR3 region has the DNA TGCGCCAGCAGCCAAGAAGCCGGTTCCAGCACAGATACGCAGTATTTT. Its protein is CASSQEAGSSTDTQYF.

The V gene is TRBV7-8, the J gene TRBJ2-7, with TRBD1 as a possible D gene (6 bases). CDR1 and CDR2 from the germline V gene are SGHVS and FQNEAQ. Trimming took off 4 bases at V and 6 bases at J, with 22 bases between the two ends. The CDR3 covers 16 residues. This CDR3 is CASSSPLYSDSIEQYF. The CDR3 nucleotides are TGTGCCAGCAGCTCTCCCCTCTATTCGGACAGCATCGAGCAGTACTTC.

This chain links TRBV4-1 with TRBJ1-1; D is uncertain. The CDR3 is 16 amino acids. The V gene lost 3 bases and the J gene lost 1 base, with 15 bases spanning the gap. Germline CDR1 is MGHRA and CDR2 is YSYEKL. For the CDR3, the DNA is TGCGCCAGCAGCCAGGCTGGCGGCAGCTCGAACACTGAAGCTTTCTTT. This translates into CASSQAGGSSNTEAFF.

This clone was found a few times. J is TRBJ2-7 and V is TRBV5-1; perhaps TRBD1 as D (5 bases). The CDR3 is made up of 12 amino acids. V lost 6 bases, J lost 5 bases, and 12 bases lay in between. Germline CDR1 reads SGHRS; CDR2 reads YFSETQ. The chain's CDR3 is CASTDRANEQYF. The CDR3 nucleotides read TGCGCCAGCACAGACAGAGCCAACGAGCAGTACTTC.